The clone carrying this T cell receptor beta chain showed up just a few times. What it recognizes is unknown. These data are taken from a study of regulatory T cells. The germline V gene has CDR1 MNHNS and CDR2 SASEGT. The CDR3 spans 13 residues. Trimming left V 6 bases short and J 0 bases short, with 8 bases between. Every patient with CD3G deficiency had evidence of autoimmunity. Patients aged 2 to 39 years had fewer naive T cells. CD4+ T cells were divided by sorting: CD25-high CD127-low Tregs, CD25-low CD127-high conventional cells. Primers: 52 TRBV forward and 13 TRBJ reverse. The method was immunoSEQ multiplex PCR; TCRdb's version includes in-frame clones alone and lacks a portion of them. This table has over 25,000 clones, less than 95% appearing once. General study points: Skewed V and J usage and few unique V-J pairs marked patient repertoires, most in Tregs. Hydrophobic residues at CDR3 positions 6 and 7 were enriched in conventional CD4+ T cells of CD3G-deficient patients.

The chain recombines TRBV6-1 with TRBJ1-1; D gene unclear. The specimen sequenced was conventional CD4+ T cells sorted from blood. This TCR was sampled from a person aged 18-30 years with CD3G deficiency. The CDR3 spells CASRQLLNTEAFF. The CDR3 DNA reads as TGTGCCAGCAGACAGCTTTTGAACACTGAAGCTTTCTTT.